The rows below give T cell receptor beta chains drawn from one sample of a study of cytomegalovirus exposure and HLA in healthy donors. Libraries were prepared by immunoSEQ multiplex PCR; TCRdb keeps only in-frame clonotypes and omits some of them. The sample has 150,000 to 200,000 clones, more than 65% seen once; the top ten hold 1.3%. Sequenced: PBMCs. Receptors originate from a man between 50 and 59 years old in good health and CMV-seropositive. CDR3s include the opening cysteine and the closing phenylalanine or tryptophan. D genes are given only for firm matches. Rows give clone size only sometimes, using once, few, many, or a class for an expanded clone.

V	size	D	J	DNA	CDR3
TRBV28	.	TRBD2	TRBJ2-7	TGCGCCAGCAGTCCTCCCGGGGGGTTGTACGAGCAGTACTTC	CASSPPGGLYEQYF
TRBV28	.	.	TRBJ1-5	TGTGCCAGCAGCCTGAATCAGCCCCAGCATTTT	CASSLNQPQHF
TRBV7-2	once	TRBD1	TRBJ2-5	TGTGCCAGCAGTTTAGGGCTTGCAGGGGGCGCGGAGACCCAGTACTTC	CASSLGLAGGAETQYF
TRBV28	.	.	TRBJ2-3	TGTGCCAGCACAGGGGCCAGCTACGTCACAGATACGCAGTATTTT	CASTGASYVTDTQYF
TRBV28	.	TRBD1	TRBJ1-2	TGTGCCAGCAGTTTGGACAGGGCCCCTTTAAACTATGGCTACACCTTC	CASSLDRAPLNYGYTF
TRBV6-5	.	.	TRBJ1-2	TGTGCCAGCAGTAGTCAGCGGGGGTTTGGCCATGGCTACACCTTC	CASSSQRGFGHGYTF
TRBV10-3	.	TRBD2	TRBJ2-2	TGTGCCATCGGGAGGGGCGTGAACACCGGGGAGCTGTTTTTT	CAIGRGVNTGELFF
TRBV4-1	.	.	TRBJ1-2	TGCGCCAGCAGCCGGGGTTGGCCAGGGACTGACTATGGCTACACCTTC	CASSRGWPGTDYGYTF
TRBV19	.	TRBD2	TRBJ2-5	TGTGCCAGTAGGCTAGCGGGGGCGGGGGAGACCCAGTACTTC	CASRLAGAGETQYF
TRBV14	.	TRBD2	TRBJ2-1	TGTGCCAGCAGCCCGCTCCTAGCGGCATCTAGATTCAATGAGCAGTTCTTC	CASSPLLAASRFNEQFF
TRBV9	.	TRBD1	TRBJ2-3	TGTGCCAGCAGCTTCAGGACCAGGGGGAAAACAGATACGCAGTATTTT	CASSFRTRGKTDTQYF
TRBV9	.	.	TRBJ1-1	TGTGCCAGCAGCGTAGATCTAATGAACACTGAAGCTTTCTTT	CASSVDLMNTEAFF
TRBV30	.	TRBD2	TRBJ2-2	TGTGCCTGGTCCGGCGGCGGGGGGCTAAACACCGGGGAGCTGTTTTTT	CAWSGGGGLNTGELFF
TRBV19	.	TRBD2	TRBJ2-5	TGTGCCAGTAGGAAGCGGGGCCTCCAAGAGACCCAGTACTTC	CASRKRGLQETQYF
TRBV6-6	few	TRBD2	TRBJ2-7	TGTGCCAGCAGTTCTAGCGGGGACAGAGCCTGCGAGCAGTACTTC	CASSSSGDRACEQYF
TRBV9	.	TRBD1	TRBJ1-1	TGTGCCAGCAGTGTCCCGGACAGGGGGAACACTGAAGCTTTCTTT	CASSVPDRGNTEAFF
TRBV9	.	TRBD2	TRBJ2-1	TGTGCCAGCAGCGTAGGTTTAGCGGGAGTTTATAATGAGCAGTTCTTC	CASSVGLAGVYNEQFF
TRBV5-1	.	.	TRBJ1-1	TGCGCCAGCAGCCCACCGGGGGGGGTGGGGACTGAAGCTTTCTTT	CASSPPGGVGTEAFF
TRBV6-5	.	.	TRBJ2-1	TGTGCCAGCAGTTCACAGGGCAATGAGCAGTTCTTC	CASSSQGNEQFF
TRBV7-8	.	TRBD1	TRBJ1-1	TGTGCCAGCAGCTTAAGGGACAGGGGATCGAACACTGAAGCTTTCTTT	CASSLRDRGSNTEAFF
TRBV5-1	.	TRBD1	TRBJ2-5	TGCGCCAGCAGCTCAGGGACAGGGGAGAGTGAGACCCAGTACTTC	CASSSGTGESETQYF
TRBV4-3	once	.	TRBJ2-7	TGCGCCAGCAGCCACCTGACGGGGGAGCGGATGGTTGGCGAGCAGTACTTC	CASSHLTGERMVGEQYF
TRBV19	.	TRBD1	TRBJ1-5	TGTGCCAGTAGTATAGCGGGGGGACAGGGGAACAATCAGCCCCAGCATTTT	CASSIAGGQGNNQPQHF